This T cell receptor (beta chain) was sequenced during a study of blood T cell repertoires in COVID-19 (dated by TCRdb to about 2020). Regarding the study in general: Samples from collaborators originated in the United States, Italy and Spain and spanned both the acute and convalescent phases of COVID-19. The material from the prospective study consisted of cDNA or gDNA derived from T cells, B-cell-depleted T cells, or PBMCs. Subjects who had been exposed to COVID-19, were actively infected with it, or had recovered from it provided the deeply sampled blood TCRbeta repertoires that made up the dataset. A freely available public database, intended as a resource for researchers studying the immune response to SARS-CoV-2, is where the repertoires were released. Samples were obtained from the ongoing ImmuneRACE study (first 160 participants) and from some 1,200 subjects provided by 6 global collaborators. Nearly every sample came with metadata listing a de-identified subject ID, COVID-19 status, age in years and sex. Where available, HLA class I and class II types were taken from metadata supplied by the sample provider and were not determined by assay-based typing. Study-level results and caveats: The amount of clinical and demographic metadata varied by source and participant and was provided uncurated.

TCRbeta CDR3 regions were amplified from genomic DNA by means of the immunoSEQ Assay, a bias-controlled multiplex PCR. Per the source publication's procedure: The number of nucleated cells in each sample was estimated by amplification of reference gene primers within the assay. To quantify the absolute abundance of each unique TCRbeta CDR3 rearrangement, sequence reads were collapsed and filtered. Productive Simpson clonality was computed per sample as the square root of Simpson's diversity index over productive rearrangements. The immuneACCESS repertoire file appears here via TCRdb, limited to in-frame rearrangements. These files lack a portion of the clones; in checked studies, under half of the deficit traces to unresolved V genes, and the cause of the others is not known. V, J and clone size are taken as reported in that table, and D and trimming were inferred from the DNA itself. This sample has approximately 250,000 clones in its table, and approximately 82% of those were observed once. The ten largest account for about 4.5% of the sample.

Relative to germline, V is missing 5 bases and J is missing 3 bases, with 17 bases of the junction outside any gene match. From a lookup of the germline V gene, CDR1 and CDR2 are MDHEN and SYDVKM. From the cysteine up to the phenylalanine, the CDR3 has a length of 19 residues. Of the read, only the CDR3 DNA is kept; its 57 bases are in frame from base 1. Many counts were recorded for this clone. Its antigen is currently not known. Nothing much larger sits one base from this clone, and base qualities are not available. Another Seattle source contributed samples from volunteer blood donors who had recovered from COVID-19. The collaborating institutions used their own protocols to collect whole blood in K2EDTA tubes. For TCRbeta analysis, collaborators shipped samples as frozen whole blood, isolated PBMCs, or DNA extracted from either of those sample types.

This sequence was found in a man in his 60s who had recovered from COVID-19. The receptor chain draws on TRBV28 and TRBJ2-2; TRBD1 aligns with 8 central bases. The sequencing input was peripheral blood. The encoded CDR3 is CASSPGQDATGKYTGELFF. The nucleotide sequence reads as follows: TGTGCCAGCAGTCCGGGACAGGACGCGACAGGAAAGTACACCGGGGAGCTGTTTTTT.